This T cell receptor (beta chain) was retrieved from a study of T cells in Graves' hyperthyroidism and ophthalmopathy. TCR beta CDR3 region amplification was performed from RNA transcripts. Primed by the HTBI set, a first-round RT-PCR was run on the TCR CDR3. TCRdb re-analysed the multiplex PCR reads in MiXCR, keeping a single row per CDR3 protein. The profile shows 700,000 or so distinct CDR3 sequences, 16% of them singletons. The germline gives CDR1 SQVTM, CDR2 ANQGSEA. The CDR3 is 10 amino acids. The V and J ends lost 6 bases and 7 bases respectively, with 7 bases between them. The chain recombines TRBV29-1 with TRBJ2-1; tentatively, D is TRBD1 (5 bases). Sequences were obtained from blood. The TCR was taken from a man aged 18 to 30 with Graves' hyperthyroidism. This CDR3 is CSVHRNEQFF. The CDR3 coding sequence is TGCAGCGTGCACAGGAATGAGCAGTTCTTC.